Reported below is one T cell receptor (beta chain). Its recognized antigen is unknown. No base quality values were provided; no much bigger clone lies one nucleotide off. These data belong to a study of blood T cells in healthy people across ages (dated by TCRdb to between 2014 and 2017). About the study as a whole: In model experiments, template switching captured about one uniquely barcoded TCR beta cDNA molecule for every two T cells. For two donors (one aged 18 to 30 and one aged 80 or older), the study analyzed two additional independent replicas of 1 million unique cDNA reads from the same blood draw. To track age-related changes in TCR beta repertoire diversity, the study relied on deep sequencing normalized with unique cDNA molecular identifiers. The donors were divided into four age groups: young (average roughly 15 years), middle-aged (around 37), aged (around 59) and long-lived (about 80). To avoid experimental bias, donors of different ages were spread randomly across the sequencing lanes.

Systemically healthy Caucasian individuals from Russia, roughly 40 in total and aged roughly 6 to 90 years, were included as donors. Each donor gave roughly 11 milliliters of peripheral blood, drawn into EDTA-treated Vacutainer tubes. PBMCs were isolated by Ficoll-Paque density-gradient centrifugation, with at least 7 million obtained per sample. Trizol reagent was used to extract total RNA from the PBMCs, yielding at least 5.5 micrograms per sample. For every donor, an aliquot of PBMCs went through flow cytometry to measure the percentages of naive CD45RAhigh/CD27high T cells. The cysteine opens and the phenylalanine closes a CDR3 of 16 amino acids. Just CDR3 DNA is preserved here, 48 bases in frame from base 1. The V end gives up 7 bases and the J end 0 bases, leaving 5 bases in the junction not matched to a gene. The CDR1 and CDR2 encoded by the germline V gene are MNHNS and SASEGT. The paper's findings and limits, for the study overall: Since profiling was done on bulk unsorted PBMCs, naive and antigen-experienced compartments could not be conclusively compared. Estimates of total diversity based on one million sequenced T cells were regarded as lower bounds and as underestimates. Observed TCR beta diversity correlated strongly with the percentage of naive T cells measured by flow cytometry. Because donor CMV infection status was unknown, age-related changes in expanded clonotypes were potentially confounded. As age increased, observed TCR beta diversity per million T cells dropped in a roughly linear way, and a significant reduction was already evident by age roughly 36. The long-lived group showed more naive CD4+ T cells, fewer expanded clones and increased TCR diversity than the aged group, suggesting age selection.

Libraries were prepared through 5' RACE. Sequencing was performed on an Illumina HiSeq 2500. A second roughly 7 to 11 cycle PCR used a sample-barcoded 5' primer and a J-beta primer mix. A template-switch 5' adaptor carrying 12 random nucleotides introduced a unique molecular identifier onto each TCR beta cDNA molecule. Each sample yielded at least 3 million CDR3-containing paired-end reads. All of the RNA was converted into first-strand cDNA using the Mint cDNA synthesis kit, with a TRBC-specific oligonucleotide serving as the primer. All cDNA was treated with uracil-DNA glycosylase and then went through a first 18-cycle PCR with the universal primers M1SS and BC2_uni_R. The authors processed their data as follows. Normalization of each sample was performed by random selection of 1 million high-quality reads, each carrying a distinct molecular identifier. Reads sharing molecular identifiers were discarded rather than binned into consensus sequences. MiTCR, run with a Q25 quality threshold and the strictest error-elimination algorithm, handled CDR3 identification, clonotype clustering and error correction. A nonparametric unseen species model using Euler transformation provided a lower-bound estimate of total TCR beta diversity. TCRdb cleaned the public reads at Q25 with fastp, built clones with MiXCR and kept in-frame beta chains. Each CDR3 protein gets just one entry, which takes the most common genes and DNA from the rows behind it. What appears here as the V and J calls and clone size reflects TCRdb's work, not the paper's. The sample table records about 640,000 distinct CDR3 sequences; 25% to 35% of these occur just once. More than 15% of the sample goes to the ten largest clones.

This sequence uses TRBV6-1 and TRBJ2-2; 10 nucleotides in the junction match TRBD2. The clonotype was recovered from a woman at least 80 years old in good health. Input material: blood. The nucleotides read TGTGCCAGCACCCCTAGCGGGGGAGCGAACACCGGGGAGCTGTTTTTT. This is translated as CASTPSGGANTGELFF.